This TCR beta chain comes out of a study of blood T cells in healthy people across ages. About the research overall: The template switching approach captured approximately one barcoded beta molecule for every two T cells. Points from the study as a whole: A roughly linear fall in TCR beta diversity per million T cells was seen with increasing age. Expanded clonotype changes were possibly confounded by unknown donor CMV status.

Only a few counts were recorded for this clonotype. Its specificity is unknown. The authors ran a second PCR of 7 to 11 cycles using a sample-barcoded 5' primer and a J-beta primer mix. TCRdb re-derived calls from the 5' RACE reads in MiXCR, one entry per CDR3 protein. Of approximately 690,000 distinct CDR3 sequences in the sample, approximately 40% were seen once. Donation came from healthy Caucasian individuals in Russia who were aged about 6 to 100. This clonotype was sampled from an older man in good health. Specimen: blood.

The CDR3 bases are TGTGCCAGCGAGGAACAGGGGAACTCTGGAAACACCATATATTTT. The encoded protein is CASEEQGNSGNTIYF. This rearrangement joins TRBV6-6 to TRBJ1-3; TRBD1 aligns across 7 bases. The CDR3 runs to 15 residues. V lost 8 bases and J lost 0; bases outside the gene matches: 7. Germline V lookup: CDR1 MNHNY, CDR2 SVGAGI (reference sequence).